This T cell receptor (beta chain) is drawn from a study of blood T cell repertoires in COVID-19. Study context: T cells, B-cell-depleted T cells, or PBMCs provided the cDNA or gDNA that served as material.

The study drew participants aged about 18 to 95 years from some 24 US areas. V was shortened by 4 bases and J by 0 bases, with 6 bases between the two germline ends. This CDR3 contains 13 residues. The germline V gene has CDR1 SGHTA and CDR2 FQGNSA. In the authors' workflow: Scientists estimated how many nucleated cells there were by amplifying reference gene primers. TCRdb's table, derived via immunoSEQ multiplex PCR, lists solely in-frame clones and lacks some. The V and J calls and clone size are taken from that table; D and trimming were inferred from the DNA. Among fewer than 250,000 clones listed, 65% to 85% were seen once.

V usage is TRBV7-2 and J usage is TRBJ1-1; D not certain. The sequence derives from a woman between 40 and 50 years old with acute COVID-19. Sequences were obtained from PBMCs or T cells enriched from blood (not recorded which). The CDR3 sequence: CASSSQVNTEAFF. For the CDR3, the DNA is TGTGCCAGCAGCTCCCAGGTGAACACTGAAGCTTTCTTT.